Presented here are 3 T cell receptor beta chains from one specimen sequenced in a study of Ad26.COV2.S vaccination and SARS-CoV-2 variants. Treatment noted: some 20 received Ad26.COV2.S at low or high dose, single or two shots; about 5 received placebo; per-sample allocation not given. Vaccine and placebo recipients were sampled on day 63 after the first injection. Method: immunoSEQ multiplex PCR; TCRdb's copy keeps in-frame clones and lacks some. The profile covers about 680,000 clones, with roughly nine tenths appearing a single time and 1.5% taken by the ten largest. Sequencing was performed on peripheral blood, taken in a trial of Ad26.COV2.S vaccine versus placebo. The receptor source for this set is a person between 18 and 65 years old who received the Ad26.COV2.S COVID-19 vaccine or a placebo.

This chain links TRBV20-1 with TRBJ1-2, with no clear D. CDR3 length: 11 residues. The ends were cut back, 4 bases at V and 8 bases at J, with 11 bases in the middle. CDR1 and CDR2 (germline): DFQATT, SNEGSKA (reference sequence). The CDR3 bases are TGCAGTGCTAACACCCAAAGCGGCTACACCTTC. Its protein product is CSANTQSGYTF.

The V and J genes are TRBV18 and TRBJ1-3; no clear D. The germline gives CDR1 KGHSH, CDR2 LQKENI. The CDR3 covers 13 residues. Trimming cost V 2 bases and J 1 base, with 3 bases left between them. CDR3: CASSPESGNTIYF. The DNA of the CDR3 is TGTGCCAGCTCACCAGAATCTGGAAACACCATATATTTT.

This clone appeared a few times. V and J are TRBV2 and TRBJ2-5; 7 positions match TRBD2. CDR1 is SNHLY, CDR2 FYNNEI, per germline. V was clipped by 4 bases and J by 5 bases; unmatched bases: 13. This CDR3 has 16 residues. CDR3 residues: CASSGEAVWGGETQYF. CDR3 DNA: TGTGCCAGCAGTGGGGAGGCGGTCTGGGGGGGTGAGACCCAGTACTTC.